These 12 T cell receptor beta chains share one sample of origin, sequenced in a study of shared clonotypes between healthy human individuals. Produced via immunoSEQ multiplex PCR; TCRdb's table is partial and in-frame only. The sample has 2 million to 2.5 million clones; about 92% are singletons. The specimen was naive CD4+ T cells from PBMCs. Regarding subset: CD45RA+ positively selected. The receptor source for this set is a man aged 18 to 30 in good health. Some clones in this sample may be carry-over from other donors' samples.

J is TRBJ1-3 and V is TRBV5-6; D not certain. CDR3 length: 15 residues. Germline V gene sequence: CDR1 SGHDT, CDR2 YYEEEE. Trimming pared 2 bases from V and 0 bases from J, leaving 9 bases between. The DNA for the CDR3 is TGTGCCAGCAGCTTTAGAGGCAGCTCTGGAAACACCATATATTTT. This translates into CASSFRGSSGNTIYF.

The gene calls are TRBV5-1 and TRBJ2-5, with 14 bases that match TRBD2. CDR3 length: 16 residues. Germline lookup yields CDR1 SGHRS and CDR2 YFSETQ. J lost 4 bases, V lost 2 bases, and 4 bases had no gene match. As DNA, the CDR3 is TGCGCCAGCAGCTTCCTAGGACTAGCGGGAGGAGAGACCCAGTACTTC. Its translation: CASSFLGLAGGETQYF.

This clone was seen only a few times. The junction and the germline gene differ at one end; a read error may be behind it. In the same sample, other DNA sequences code for this CDR3. This chain joins TRBV7-9 and TRBJ1-1; no firm D call. Germline V gives CDR1 SEHNR, CDR2 FQNEAQ (reference sequence). This CDR3 has 14 amino acids. CDR3 sequence reads: CASSLGLPNTEAFF. The CDR3 nucleotides read TGTGCCAGCAGTTTAGGGCTGCCGAACACTGAAGCTTTCTTT.

V and J are TRBV29-1 and TRBJ2-1, with 8 bases that match TRBD2. This CDR3 spans 14 amino acids. CDR1 SQVTM and CDR2 ANQGSEA come from the germline V gene. V shed 6 bases and J 1 base; nucleotides not matched to a gene: 5. The DNA of the CDR3 is TGCAGCGTCGACTTAGCGGGATCCTACAATGAGCAGTTCTTC. It encodes CSVDLAGSYNEQFF.

The chain links TRBV28 to TRBJ2-1; 8 bases are shared with TRBD2. The CDR3 is 14 residues long. Germline values: CDR1 MDHEN, CDR2 SYDVKM. J was trimmed by 6 bases and V by 4 bases; bases with no gene match: 5. The CDR3, as DNA: TGTGCCAGCAGTTCGAGCGGGAGCCTCAATGAGCAGTTCTTC. This translates into CASSSSGSLNEQFF.

This rearrangement joins TRBV27 to TRBJ2-7; 7 positions agree with TRBD2. V dropped 4 bases and J dropped 6; count of bases not matched to a gene: 6. Looked up from germline, CDR1 is MNHEY and CDR2 is SMNVEV (reference sequence). The CDR3 extends over 13 amino acids. The CDR3 coding sequence is TGTGCCAGCAGTTCCTCGGGGGGAGTCGAGCAGTACTTC. Amino acids: CASSSSGGVEQYF.

The chain carries TRBV5-5 and TRBJ2-7, with 12 bases identical to TRBD2. CDR3 length: 14 amino acids. Per the germline V gene, CDR1 is SGHKS and CDR2 is YYEKEE (reference sequence). With V trimmed by 5 bases and J by 6 bases, 6 bases remained unmatched. DNA of the CDR3: TGTGCCAGCAGAACGACTAGCGGGAGTGGCGAGCAGTACTTC. Translating it yields CASRTTSGSGEQYF.

The chain has TRBV4-2 and TRBJ2-7, with 11 bases fitting TRBD2. The germline gives CDR1 LGHNA, CDR2 YNFKEQ. This CDR3 spans 16 amino acids. V was pared by 0 bases and J by 4 bases, with 5 bases of the junction left unmatched. CDR3 DNA sequence: TGTGCCAGCAGCCAAGATTTTGCTAGCGGGAGGTACGAGCAGTACTTC. Amino acid sequence: CASSQDFASGRYEQYF.

V usage is TRBV6-5 and J usage is TRBJ2-7, with D possibly being TRBD2 (6 bases). The CDR3 has 14 amino acids. V was pared by 10 bases and J by 0 bases, with 16 bases between. Per germline, CDR1 MNHEY and CDR2 SVGAGI. For the CDR3, the DNA is TGTGCCACCCGGCGGGGATCGGGCTCCTACGAGCAGTACTTC. Translating it yields CATRRGSGSYEQYF.

The CDR3 protein is CASSPTQGKAFF. In DNA, the CDR3 is TGTGCCAGCAGCCCAACACAGGGAAAAGCTTTCTTT. This sequence joins TRBV28 and TRBJ1-1, with D possibly TRBD1 on 6 matching bases. Germline lookup yields CDR1 MDHEN and CDR2 SYDVKM. V lost 6 bases and J lost 9, with 14 bases in between. The CDR3 is 12 residues long.

The chain couples TRBV29-1 to TRBJ2-5; TRBD1 matches 8 bases. Germline-derived CDR1 and CDR2 are SQVTM and ANQGSEA. V shed 7 bases, J shed 5 bases, and the junction held 9 bases outside the gene matches. There are 13 residues in the CDR3. CDR3 region: CSARTGTGETQYF. DNA for the CDR3: TGCAGCGCCCGGACAGGGACGGGGGAGACCCAGTACTTC.

The rearrangement joins TRBV15 to TRBJ2-6; D is unresolved. The CDR3 is made up of 15 amino acids. The V gene lost 5 bases and the J gene lost 0 bases, with 8 bases spanning the gap. CDR1 and CDR2 from the germline V gene are LNHNV and YYDKDF (reference sequence). CDR3 region: CATSVGFSGANVLTF. CDR3 coding DNA: TGTGCCACCAGCGTTGGATTCTCTGGGGCCAACGTCCTGACTTTC.